A selection of T cell receptor beta chains follows, all from one sample in a study of T cell repertoires in cytomegalovirus infection. TCRdb itself ran the reads through MiXCR, one entry per CDR3 protein. The sample records 97,000 or so distinct CDR3 sequences, 16% being singletons. Sequencing used PBMCs. Receptors were obtained from a human donor in good health (CMV status not recorded). Some clones in this sample may be carry-over from other donors' samples. Each CDR3 is given with its conserved first and last residue. D genes are given only for firm matches. Size values are once, few and many counts, or a class for expanded clones, and some rows have none.

clone_size	cdr3_length	v_call	d_call	j_call	cdr3_aa	cdr3_nt
many	13	TRBV7-2	.	TRBJ2-3	CASSEQGTDTQYF	TGTGCCAGCAGCGAACAGGGAACAGATACGCAGTATTTT
.	14	TRBV27	TRBD1	TRBJ1-6	CASSRDRGSSPLHF	TGTGCCAGCAGTCGGGACAGGGGAAGTTCACCCCTCCACTTT
many	14	TRBV20-1	.	TRBJ1-5	CSARSPGSNQPQHF	TGCAGTGCTAGATCCCCGGGTAGCAATCAGCCCCAGCATTTT
.	14	TRBV20-1	.	TRBJ1-5	CSALDGYSNQPQHF	TGCAGTGCCCTAGACGGCTATAGCAATCAGCCCCAGCATTTT
many	15	TRBV7-2	.	TRBJ1-2	CASTQAQNPNYGYTF	TGTGCCAGCACCCAAGCACAGAACCCTAACTATGGCTACACCTTC
.	14	TRBV19	TRBD1	TRBJ1-2	CASLKTGTGGGFTF	TGTGCCAGTCTTAAAACCGGGACAGGGGGTGGCTTCACCTTC
.	15	TRBV25-1	TRBD2	TRBJ2-1	CASSRGGSVQNEQFF	TGTGCCAGCAGTCGGGGGGGCTCCGTCCAAAATGAGCAGTTCTTC
many	15	TRBV7-2	TRBD1	TRBJ1-5	CASSLVGQHNQPQHF	TGTGCCAGCAGCTTAGTGGGACAGCACAATCAGCCCCAGCATTTT
medium-sized	14	TRBV7-2	.	TRBJ1-4	CASSRDTTNEKLFF	TGTGCCAGCAGCCGAGATACGACTAATGAAAAACTGTTTTTT
many	15	TRBV12-3/TRBV12-4	TRBD1	TRBJ2-7	CASTPVGTGTYEQYF	TGTGCCAGCACCCCTGTTGGGACAGGGACCTACGAGCAGTACTTC
.	14	TRBV10-3	.	TRBJ1-2	CAIGNRAGNYGYTF	TGTGCCATCGGTAACAGGGCGGGAAACTATGGCTACACCTTC
many	13	TRBV28	.	TRBJ1-2	CASSLQQYYGYTF	TGTGCCAGCAGTTTACAACAGTACTATGGCTACACCTTC
.	16	TRBV7-2	.	TRBJ2-6	CASSLAGAAWANVLTF	TGTGCCAGCAGCTTAGCAGGGGCGGCTTGGGCCAACGTCCTGACTTTC
many	14	TRBV7-3	.	TRBJ1-1	CASSSNRDDTEAFF	TGTGCCAGCAGCTCAAACAGGGATGACACTGAAGCTTTCTTT
few	14	TRBV5-1	.	TRBJ2-5	CASSLDRVRETQYF	TGCGCCAGCAGCTTGGACAGGGTTCGGGAGACCCAGTACTTC
many	17	TRBV14	.	TRBJ1-5	CASSQKDRVRSPWPQHF	TGTGCCAGCAGCCAAAAGGATCGGGTACGCTCGCCTTGGCCCCAGCATTTT
many	15	TRBV4-1	.	TRBJ2-1	CASSHSVSSYNEQFF	TGCGCCAGCAGCCATTCTGTCAGCTCCTACAATGAGCAGTTCTTC
.	18	TRBV4-1	TRBD2	TRBJ2-2	CASSHPMNSGGTTGELFF	TGCGCCAGCAGTCACCCGATGAATAGCGGGGGGACCACCGGGGAGCTGTTTTTT
many	15	TRBV6-2/TRBV6-3	.	TRBJ2-7	CASTEDQASSYEQYF	TGTGCCAGCACTGAGGATCAGGCGAGCTCCTACGAGCAGTACTTC
few	13	TRBV29-1	.	TRBJ2-2	CSVTGHFTGELFF	TGCAGCGTTACGGGACACTTCACCGGGGAGCTGTTTTTT
.	12	TRBV20-1	.	TRBJ2-3	CSARTSTDTQYF	TGCAGTGCTAGGACTAGCACAGATACGCAGTATTTT
many	14	TRBV7-2	.	TRBJ2-2	CASRRETNTGELFF	TGTGCCAGCCGACGCGAAACGAACACCGGGGAGCTGTTTTTT
.	15	TRBV6-5	.	TRBJ2-7	CASRPTFLNSYEQYF	TGTGCCAGCAGACCGACCTTCTTGAACTCCTACGAGCAGTACTTC
.	15	TRBV4-1	.	TRBJ2-5	CASSPGGRSEETQYF	TGCGCCAGCAGCCCCGGGGGCAGGTCGGAGGAGACCCAGTACTTC
few	14	TRBV5-1	.	TRBJ2-3	CASSLDSSTDTQYF	TGCGCCAGCAGTCTGGACTCTAGCACAGATACGCAGTATTTT
.	16	TRBV20-1	.	TRBJ1-1	CSARVLLRSLNSEAFF	TGCAGTGCTAGGGTCCTACTCAGGTCTTTGAACTCTGAAGCTTTCTTT
many	16	TRBV7-2	.	TRBJ1-1	CASSPLVTRPNTEAFF	TGTGCCAGCAGCCCTCTAGTGACGCGCCCGAACACTGAAGCTTTCTTT
few	15	TRBV7-2	TRBD1	TRBJ1-2	CASSLGGQDVYGYTF	TGTGCCAGCAGCTTAGGGGGACAGGACGTCTATGGCTACACCTTC
few	13	TRBV20-1	.	TRBJ2-7	CSARSIQPGEQYF	TGCAGTGCTAGATCCATCCAACCGGGCGAGCAGTACTTC
.	15	TRBV19	TRBD1	TRBJ2-1	CASSGGTGELHEQFF	TGTGCCAGTAGTGGTGGGACAGGAGAGTTACATGAGCAGTTCTTC
many	17	TRBV4-2	.	TRBJ1-3	CASSRSTLIGSGNTIYF	TGTGCCAGCAGCCGATCGACCCTTATTGGGTCTGGAAACACCATATATTTT
.	15	TRBV5-5	.	TRBJ1-6	CASRSPGQRNSPLHF	TGTGCCAGCAGGTCCCCCGGACAGAGGAATTCACCCCTCCACTTT
few	16	TRBV15	.	TRBJ2-7	CATSRDLDRVSYEQYF	TGTGCCACCAGCAGAGATCTCGATAGAGTATCCTACGAGCAGTACTTC
many	15	TRBV7-2	TRBD2	TRBJ2-1	CASTPLASGVGEQFF	TGTGCCAGCACCCCCCTTGCTAGCGGGGTCGGTGAGCAGTTCTTC
few	16	TRBV28	TRBD2	TRBJ2-1	CASSSAGLAARNEQFF	TGTGCCAGCAGTTCTGCGGGACTAGCGGCGAGGAATGAGCAGTTCTTC
few	15	TRBV28	.	TRBJ1-5	CASSFLRGAGQPQHF	TGTGCCAGCAGTTTTCTAAGGGGAGCGGGTCAGCCCCAGCATTTT
few	12	TRBV18	.	TRBJ1-1	CASSQANTEAFF	TGTGCCAGCTCACAGGCCAACACTGAAGCTTTCTTT
.	13	TRBV7-2	.	TRBJ2-5	CASSQGVRETQYF	TGTGCCAGCAGCCAGGGTGTGCGAGAGACCCAGTACTTC
.	13	TRBV20-1	.	TRBJ2-5	CSALGQTQETQYF	TGCAGTGCCTTAGGACAGACTCAAGAGACCCAGTACTTC
many	14	TRBV19	.	TRBJ2-3	CASSQDGESDTQYF	TGTGCCAGTAGTCAAGACGGGGAGTCCGATACGCAGTATTTT